The 2 T cell receptor beta chains reported below all come from one sample, sequenced in a study of T cells in Graves' hyperthyroidism and ophthalmopathy (dated by TCRdb to between 2018 and 2020). Library method: multiplex PCR. TCRdb lists the instrument as Illumina HiSeq 2000. The TCR beta CDR3 regions were amplified from RNA transcripts. The first round of RT-PCR for the TCR CDR3 was performed with the HTBI primer set and the Qiagen OneStep RT-PCR kit. TCRdb cleaned the public reads at Q25 with fastp, built clones with MiXCR and kept in-frame beta chains. Here each entry gathers all rows of one CDR3 protein and keeps the most common genes and DNA. Here the sample has hundreds of thousands of distinct CDR3 sequences; around 15% occur a single time. The ten largest clones take up less than 15% of the sample. Sequencing was done on a sample of blood. These receptors were collected from a young man with Graves' ophthalmopathy.

The table lists this clonotype with many counts. The chain uses TRBV19 and TRBJ2-2, with a possible D match to TRBD1 (5 bases). Trimming took 3 bases from V and 4 from J, leaving 12 bases between them. The germline V gene encodes CDR1 LNHDA and CDR2 SQIVND (reference sequence). The CDR3 sequence is 15 residues long. The CDR3 bases are TGTGCCAGTAGTATTTCGTCAGGGCGCACCGGGGAGCTGTTTTTT. The encoded protein is CASSISSGRTGELFF.

This clonotype has ten or more counts. V usage is TRBV5-1 and J usage is TRBJ2-5; D perhaps matches TRBD2 (6 bases). Trimming pared 4 bases from V and 5 bases from J, leaving 15 bases between. The CDR3 extends over 14 amino acids. The germline V gene has CDR1 SGHRS and CDR2 YFSETQ. The CDR3 loop reads CASSQLGGLETQYF. The CDR3, as DNA: TGCGCCAGCAGCCAGTTGGGGGGTTTGGAGACCCAGTACTTC. The complete variable domain, with remaining parts taken from reference TRBV5-1 and TRBJ2-5, reads KAGVTQTPRYLIKTRGQQVTLSCSPISGHRSVSWYQQTPGQGLQFLFEYFSETQRNKGNFPGRFSGRQFSNSRSEMNVSTLELGDSALYLCASSQLGGLETQYFGPGTRLLVL.